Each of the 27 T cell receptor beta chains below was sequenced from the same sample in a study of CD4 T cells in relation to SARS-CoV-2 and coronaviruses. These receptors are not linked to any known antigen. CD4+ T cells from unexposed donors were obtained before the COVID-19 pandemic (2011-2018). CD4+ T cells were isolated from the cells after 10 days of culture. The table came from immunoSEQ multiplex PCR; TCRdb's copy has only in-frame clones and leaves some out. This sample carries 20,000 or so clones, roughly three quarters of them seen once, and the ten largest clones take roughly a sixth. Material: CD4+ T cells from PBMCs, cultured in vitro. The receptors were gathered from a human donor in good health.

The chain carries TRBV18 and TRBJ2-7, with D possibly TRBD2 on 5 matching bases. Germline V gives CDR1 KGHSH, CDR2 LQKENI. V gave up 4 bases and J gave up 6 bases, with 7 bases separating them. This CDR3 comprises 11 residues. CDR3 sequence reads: CASSREGEQYF. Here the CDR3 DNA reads TGTGCCAGCTCACGCGAGGGCGAGCAGTACTTC.

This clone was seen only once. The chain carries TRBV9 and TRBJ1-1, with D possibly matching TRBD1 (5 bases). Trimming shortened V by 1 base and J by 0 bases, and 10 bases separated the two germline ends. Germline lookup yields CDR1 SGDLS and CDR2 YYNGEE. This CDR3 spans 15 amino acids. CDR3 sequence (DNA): TGTGCCAGCAGCGTATCCAGACAGATGAACACTGAAGCTTTCTTT. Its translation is CASSVSRQMNTEAFF.

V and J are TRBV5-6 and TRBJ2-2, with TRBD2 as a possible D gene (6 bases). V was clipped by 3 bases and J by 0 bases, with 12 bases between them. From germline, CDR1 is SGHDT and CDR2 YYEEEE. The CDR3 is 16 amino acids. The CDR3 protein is CASSSWTNANTGELFF. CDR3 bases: TGTGCCAGCAGCTCTTGGACTAACGCGAACACCGGGGAGCTGTTTTTT.

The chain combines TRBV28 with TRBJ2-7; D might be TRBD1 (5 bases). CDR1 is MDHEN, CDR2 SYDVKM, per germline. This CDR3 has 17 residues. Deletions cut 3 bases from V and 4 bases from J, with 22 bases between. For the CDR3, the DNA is TGTGCCAGCAGTTTCCCCCCCTCCAGGACAAGGTTTTACGAGCAGTACTTC. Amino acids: CASSFPPSRTRFYEQYF.

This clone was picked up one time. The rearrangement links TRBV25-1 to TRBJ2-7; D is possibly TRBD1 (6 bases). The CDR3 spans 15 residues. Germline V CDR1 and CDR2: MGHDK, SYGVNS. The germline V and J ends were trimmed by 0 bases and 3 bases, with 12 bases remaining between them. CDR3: CASSEYNRVGYEQYF. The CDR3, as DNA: TGTGCCAGCAGTGAATATAACAGGGTGGGCTACGAGCAGTACTTC.

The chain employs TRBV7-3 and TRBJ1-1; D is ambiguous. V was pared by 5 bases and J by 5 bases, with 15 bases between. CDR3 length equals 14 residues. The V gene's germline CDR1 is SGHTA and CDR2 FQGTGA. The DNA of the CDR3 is TGTGCCAGCAGCGCTATGGGCGGCAGGACTGAAGCTTTCTTT. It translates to CASSAMGGRTEAFF.

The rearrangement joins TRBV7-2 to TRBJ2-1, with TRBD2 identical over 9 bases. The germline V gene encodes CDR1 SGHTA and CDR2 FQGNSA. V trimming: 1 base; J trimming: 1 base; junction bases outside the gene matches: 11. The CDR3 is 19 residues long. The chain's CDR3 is CASSLGVGGRAYSYNEQFF. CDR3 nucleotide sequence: TGTGCCAGCAGCTTAGGGGTTGGCGGGAGGGCCTATTCCTACAATGAGCAGTTCTTC.

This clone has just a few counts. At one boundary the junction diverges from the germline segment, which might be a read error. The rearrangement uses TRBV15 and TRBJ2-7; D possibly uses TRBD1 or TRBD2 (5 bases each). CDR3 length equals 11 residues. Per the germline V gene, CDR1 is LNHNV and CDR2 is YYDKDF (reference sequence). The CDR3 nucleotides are TGTGCCACCAGCAGAGGAGGGGTCCCACATTTC. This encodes CATSRGGVPHF.

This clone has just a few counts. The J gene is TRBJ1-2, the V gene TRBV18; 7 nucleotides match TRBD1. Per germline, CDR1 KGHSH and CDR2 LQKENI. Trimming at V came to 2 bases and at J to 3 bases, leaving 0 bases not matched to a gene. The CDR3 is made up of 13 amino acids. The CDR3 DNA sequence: TGTGCCAGCTCACCAGACAGGGACTATGGCTACACCTTC. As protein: CASSPDRDYGYTF. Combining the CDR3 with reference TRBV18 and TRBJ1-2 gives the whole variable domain NAGVMQNPRHLVRRRGQEARLRCSPMKGHSHVYWYRQLPEEGLKFMVYLQKENIIDESGMPKERFSAEFPKEGPSILRIQQVVRGDSAAYFCASSPDRDYGYTFGSGTRLTVV.

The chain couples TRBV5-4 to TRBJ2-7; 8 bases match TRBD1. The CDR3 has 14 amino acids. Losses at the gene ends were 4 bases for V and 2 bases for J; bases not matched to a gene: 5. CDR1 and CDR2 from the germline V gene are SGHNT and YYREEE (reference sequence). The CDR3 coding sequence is TGTGCCAGCAGCCGGACAGGGACCCCCTACGAGCAGTACTTC. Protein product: CASSRTGTPYEQYF. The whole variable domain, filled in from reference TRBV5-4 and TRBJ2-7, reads ETGVTQSPTHLIKTRGQQVTLRCSSQSGHNTVSWYQQALGQGPQFIFQYYREEENGRGNFPPRFSGLQFPNYSSELNVNALELDDSALYLCASSRTGTPYEQYFGPGTRLTVT.

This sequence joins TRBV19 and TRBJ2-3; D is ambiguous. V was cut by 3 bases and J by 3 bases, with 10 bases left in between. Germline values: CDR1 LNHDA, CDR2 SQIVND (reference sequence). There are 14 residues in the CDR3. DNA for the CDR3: TGTGCCAGTAGTATTGATCACACTACAGATACGCAGTATTTT. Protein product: CASSIDHTTDTQYF.

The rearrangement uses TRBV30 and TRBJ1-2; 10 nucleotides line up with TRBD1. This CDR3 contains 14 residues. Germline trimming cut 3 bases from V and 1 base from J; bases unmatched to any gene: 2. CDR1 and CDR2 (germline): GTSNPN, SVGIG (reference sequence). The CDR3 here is CAWRGQGDNYGYTF. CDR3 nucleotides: TGTGCCTGGAGAGGACAGGGGGATAACTATGGCTACACCTTC.

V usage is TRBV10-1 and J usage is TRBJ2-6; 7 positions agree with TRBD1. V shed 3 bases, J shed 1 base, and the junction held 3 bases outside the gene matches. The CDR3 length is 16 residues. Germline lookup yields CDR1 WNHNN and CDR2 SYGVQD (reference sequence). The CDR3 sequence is CASSEDRASGANVLTF. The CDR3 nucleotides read TGCGCCAGCAGTGAAGACAGGGCATCTGGGGCCAACGTCCTGACTTTC.

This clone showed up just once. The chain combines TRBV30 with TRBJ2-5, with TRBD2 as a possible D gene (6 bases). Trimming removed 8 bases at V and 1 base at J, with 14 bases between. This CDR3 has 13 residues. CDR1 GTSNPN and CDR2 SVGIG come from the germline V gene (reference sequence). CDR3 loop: CARGTGSQETQYF. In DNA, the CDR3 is TGTGCCCGCGGGACCGGGAGCCAAGAGACCCAGTACTTC.

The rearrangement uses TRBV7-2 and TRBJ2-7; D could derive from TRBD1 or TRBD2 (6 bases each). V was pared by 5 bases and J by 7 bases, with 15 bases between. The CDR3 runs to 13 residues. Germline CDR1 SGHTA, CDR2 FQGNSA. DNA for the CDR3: TGTGCCAGCAGCCCCGGGGGCTTGCGAGAGCAGTACTTC. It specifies CASSPGGLREQYF.

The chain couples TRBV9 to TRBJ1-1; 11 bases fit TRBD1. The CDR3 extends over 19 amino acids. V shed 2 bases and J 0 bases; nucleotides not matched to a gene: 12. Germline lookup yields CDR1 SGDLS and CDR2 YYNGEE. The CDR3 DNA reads TGTGCCAGCAGCGTCACACCGGGACAGGGGGGAAACCTGAACACTGAAGCTTTCTTT. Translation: CASSVTPGQGGNLNTEAFF.

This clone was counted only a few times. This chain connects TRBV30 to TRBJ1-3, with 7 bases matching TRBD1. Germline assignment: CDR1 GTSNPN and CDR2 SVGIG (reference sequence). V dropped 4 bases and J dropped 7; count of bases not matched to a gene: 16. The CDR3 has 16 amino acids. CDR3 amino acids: CAWNRGGTPEGNTIYF. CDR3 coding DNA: TGTGCCTGGAATCGAGGGGGCACCCCGGAGGGTAACACCATATATTTT.

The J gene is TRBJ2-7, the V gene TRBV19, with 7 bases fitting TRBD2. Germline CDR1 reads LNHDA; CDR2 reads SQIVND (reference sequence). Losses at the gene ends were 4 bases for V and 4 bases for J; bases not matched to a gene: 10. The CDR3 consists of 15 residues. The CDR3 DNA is TGTGCCAGTAGTACCTTGGGAGGGATCCAATACGAGCAGTACTTC. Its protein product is CASSTLGGIQYEQYF.

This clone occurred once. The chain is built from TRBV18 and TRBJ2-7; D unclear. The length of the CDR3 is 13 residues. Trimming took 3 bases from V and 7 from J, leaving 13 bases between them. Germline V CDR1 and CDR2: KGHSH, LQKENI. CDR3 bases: TGTGCCAGCTCACCCGCCCCGAGTGGGGAGCAGTACTTC. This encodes CASSPAPSGEQYF.

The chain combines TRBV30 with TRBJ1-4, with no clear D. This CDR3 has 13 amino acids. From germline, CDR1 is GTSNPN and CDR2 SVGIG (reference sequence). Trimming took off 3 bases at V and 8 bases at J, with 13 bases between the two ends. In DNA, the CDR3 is TGTGCCTGGAGCGCTGGCTTGAAAGAAAAACTGTTTTTT. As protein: CAWSAGLKEKLFF. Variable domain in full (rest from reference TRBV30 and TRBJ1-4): SQTIHQWPATLVQPVGSPLSLECTVEGTSNPNLYWYRQAAGRGLQLLFYSVGIGQISSEVPQNLSASRPQDRQFILSSKKLLLSDSGFYLCAWSAGLKEKLFFGSGTQLSVL.

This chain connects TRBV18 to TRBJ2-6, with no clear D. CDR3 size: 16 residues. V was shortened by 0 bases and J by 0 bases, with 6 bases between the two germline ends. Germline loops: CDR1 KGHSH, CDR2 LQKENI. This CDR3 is CASSPPWDSGANVLTF. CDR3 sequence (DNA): TGTGCCAGCTCACCACCATGGGACTCTGGGGCCAACGTCCTGACTTTC.

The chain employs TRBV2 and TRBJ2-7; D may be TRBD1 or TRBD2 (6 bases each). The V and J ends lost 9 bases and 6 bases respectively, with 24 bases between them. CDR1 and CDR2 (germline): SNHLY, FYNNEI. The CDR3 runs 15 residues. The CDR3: CARGGLQGRSGEQYF. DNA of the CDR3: TGTGCCAGGGGGGGATTACAGGGACGTTCGGGCGAGCAGTACTTC.

The CDR3 DNA follows: TGTGCCAGCAGTGTACGGGGCTATAGCACAGATACGCAGTATTTT. As protein: CASSVRGYSTDTQYF. The chain combines TRBV2 with TRBJ2-3; possibly TRBD1 or TRBD2 for D (5 bases each). Germline V gene sequence: CDR1 SNHLY, CDR2 FYNNEI. V was cut by 4 bases and J by 0 bases, with 11 bases left in between. The CDR3 is 15 amino acids.

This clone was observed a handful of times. The CDR3 nucleotides are TGTGCCAGCAGCCCAGAGATGTCTAATTCACCCCTCCACTTT. Translating it yields CASSPEMSNSPLHF. The rearrangement uses TRBV5-4 and TRBJ1-6; D is undetermined. CDR3 length equals 14 residues. Germline CDR1 and CDR2: SGHNT and YYREEE (reference sequence). V dropped 4 bases and J dropped 6 bases, with 11 bases sitting between them. Combining the CDR3 with reference TRBV5-4 and TRBJ1-6 gives the whole variable domain ETGVTQSPTHLIKTRGQQVTLRCSSQSGHNTVSWYQQALGQGPQFIFQYYREEENGRGNFPPRFSGLQFPNYSSELNVNALELDDSALYLCASSPEMSNSPLHFGNGTRLTVT.

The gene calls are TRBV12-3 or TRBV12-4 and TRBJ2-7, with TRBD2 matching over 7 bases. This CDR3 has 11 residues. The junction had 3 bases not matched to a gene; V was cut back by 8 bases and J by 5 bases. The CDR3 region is CASYGGDEQYF. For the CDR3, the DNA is TGTGCCAGCTATGGGGGGGACGAGCAGTACTTC.

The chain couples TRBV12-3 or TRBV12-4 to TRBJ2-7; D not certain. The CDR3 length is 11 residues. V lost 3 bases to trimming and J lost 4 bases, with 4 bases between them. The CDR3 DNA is TGTGCCAGCAGTTTCCAGTACGAGCAGTACTTC. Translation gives CASSFQYEQYF.

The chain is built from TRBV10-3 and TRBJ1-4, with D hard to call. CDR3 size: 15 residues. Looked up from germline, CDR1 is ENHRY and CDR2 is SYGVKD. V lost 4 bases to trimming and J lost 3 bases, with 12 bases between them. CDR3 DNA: TGTGCCATCAGTGCGGGCGGCGGAGCTAATGAAAAACTGTTTTTT. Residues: CAISAGGGANEKLFF.